Sequencing of this T cell receptor (beta chain) was carried out in a study of blood T cell repertoires in COVID-19. The Seattle patients joined while their infection was active and were tracked longitudinally afterward. The CDR3 extends over 15 amino acids. Trimming removed 3 bases at V and 0 bases at J, with 12 bases between. Germline CDR1 and CDR2: GTSNPN and SVGIG (reference sequence). Authors' data handling: It was from reference gene primer amplification that nucleated cell counts were estimated. Generated by immunoSEQ multiplex PCR, the TCRdb table keeps only in-frame clones and is missing some. D and trimming come from the DNA, and the V and J calls and clone size come from that table. Here the sample spans around 200,000 clones, 65% to 85% being singletons.

Sequencing input: peripheral blood. This TCR was recovered from a woman in her thirties with COVID-19, enrolled during active disease. The chain is built from TRBV30 and TRBJ2-1, with D perhaps TRBD2 (6 bases). The CDR3 nucleotides are TGTGCCTGGAGGCCCCTAGCGACCTCCTACAATGAGCAGTTCTTC. Protein product: CAWRPLATSYNEQFF.